This T cell receptor (beta chain) came from a study of blood T cell repertoires in COVID-19 (dated by TCRdb to 2018 to 2021). Notes on the research overall: Samples from collaborators originated in the United States, Italy and Spain and spanned both the acute and convalescent phases of COVID-19. Samples were obtained from the ongoing ImmuneRACE study (first 160 participants) and from about 1,300 subjects provided by 6 global collaborators. The sample metadata nearly always contained a de-identified subject ID, COVID-19 status, age in years and sex. The repertoires were released in a freely available public database intended as a resource for research on the immune response to SARS-CoV-2. Subjects who had been exposed to COVID-19, were actively infected with it, or had recovered from it provided the deeply sampled blood TCRbeta repertoires that made up the dataset. The prospective study material was composed of cDNA or gDNA derived from T cells, B-cell-depleted T cells, or PBMCs. Where HLA class I and class II types were available, the types were taken from metadata supplied by the sample provider, not from assay-based typing. The investigation overall reported the following: The amount of clinical and demographic metadata varied by source and participant and was provided uncurated.

Deletion took 1 base off V and 1 base off J, with a span of 8 bases between the germline ends. The CDR3 sequence holds 14 residues, the cysteine and phenylalanine included. CDR3 DNA only is kept here, 42 bases in frame from base 1. The germline V gene (reference sequence) specifies SGHNT as CDR1 and YYREEE as CDR2. In the prospective study, participants were 18 to 89 years old, resided in about two dozen geographic areas of the United States, and were enrolled through a virtual design. To assign participants to cohorts, the prospective study relied on clinical history that participants themselves reported in a screening survey and a study questionnaire. ImmuneRACE Cohort 3 recovered participants were defined by two consecutive negative NP/OP PCR tests, healthcare professional clearance, or symptom resolution. In the prospective study, whole blood, serum and a nasopharyngeal or oropharyngeal swab were collected from each participant by mobile phlebotomists. Additional blood draws and questionnaires over an approximately 2-month period could optionally be provided by prospective study participants. Before DNA extraction, blood samples from the prospective study were shipped at room temperature or frozen.

The table lists this clone with a count of one. No cognate antigen has been identified for it. Base-call qualities are not available, and no considerably larger clone is one nucleotide away. TCRbeta CDR3 regions were amplified from genomic DNA using the immunoSEQ Assay, a bias-controlled multiplex PCR. Under the source paper's analysis protocol: The number of nucleated cells in each sample was estimated by amplification of reference gene primers within the assay. To quantify the absolute abundance of each unique TCRbeta CDR3 rearrangement, sequence reads were collapsed and filtered. For each sample, productive Simpson clonality was calculated by taking the square root of Simpson's diversity index across productive rearrangements. Held by TCRdb, this immuneACCESS table contains in-frame sequences only and omits some clones. Under half of the omission traces to an unresolved V gene where checked; the cause of the rest is unknown. The V and J calls and the clone size are those of that table, but D and trimming were determined from the DNA. The sample yields almost 400,000 clones; 85% to 90% were counted once. Together, the top ten hold 1.7% of the sample.

The source is a woman aged 30 to 39 who had recovered from COVID-19. The chain employs TRBV5-4 and TRBJ1-1, and TRBD1 may be the D gene, going by 5 matching bases. Material for sequencing was PBMCs or T cells enriched from blood (not recorded which). The base sequence is TGTGCCAGCAGCTTGTATGGACAGAACACTGAAGCTTTCTTT. This translates into CASSLYGQNTEAFF.